These 25 T cell receptor beta chains were sequenced from one sample in a study of PD-1 blockade in classical Hodgkin lymphoma. Following autologous stem cell transplantation, relapse occurred in every patient, and exposure to brentuximab vedotin varied. TCRdb's table, derived via immunoSEQ multiplex PCR, lists solely in-frame clones and lacks some. The sample yields over 10,000 clones, about 82% seen once. This specimen was peripheral blood mononuclear cells (PBMCs), taken at baseline. All receptors come from a human donor with classical Hodgkin lymphoma.

The CDR3 protein is CASSLRTGVETQYF. In nucleotides, the CDR3 is TGCGCCAGCAGCTTGAGGACAGGGGTGGAGACCCAGTACTTC. The chain combines TRBV5-1 with TRBJ2-5; 9 bases are shared with TRBD1. This CDR3 is built from 14 residues. The J segment lost 5 bases and the V segment lost 1 base, leaving 3 bases of the junction unmatched. CDR1 and CDR2 from the germline V gene are SGHRS and YFSETQ.

The chain is built from TRBV4-1 and TRBJ2-7; D perhaps matches TRBD1 (6 bases). Germline values: CDR1 MGHRA, CDR2 YSYEKL. The CDR3 is 13 amino acids. V was trimmed by 6 bases and J by 1 base, leaving 10 bases between them. CDR3 bases: TGCGCCAGCAGACCGACAGGATCCTACGAGCAGTACTTC. Its translation is CASRPTGSYEQYF.

This chain connects TRBV6-1 to TRBJ2-5; D possibly corresponds to TRBD1 (6 bases). V lost 6 bases to trimming and J lost 5 bases, with 22 bases between them. The CDR3 length is 16 residues. Germline CDR1 reads MNHNS; CDR2 reads SASEGT. This CDR3 is CASSETGHPFQETQYF. As DNA, the CDR3 is TGTGCCAGCAGCGAAACGGGACACCCGTTTCAGGAGACCCAGTACTTC.

The genes are TRBV6-4 and TRBJ2-3, with TRBD2 matching 13 bases. The V segment lost 2 bases and the J segment 2 bases; nucleotides outside the gene matches: 1. This CDR3 contains 16 residues. Germline V CDR1 and CDR2: MRHNA, SNTAGT. For the CDR3, the DNA is TGTGCCAGCAGTGACGGGACTAGCGGGGACACAGATACGCAGTATTTT. Amino acid sequence: CASSDGTSGDTDTQYF.

This clone was observed a single time. V usage is TRBV28 and J usage is TRBJ2-3; possible D gene TRBD2, 5 bases. This CDR3 comprises 15 residues. V was shortened by 2 bases and J by 2 bases, with 11 bases between the two germline ends. Germline V lookup: CDR1 MDHEN, CDR2 SYDVKM. This CDR3 is CASSLPSLYTDTQYF. CDR3 nucleotides: TGTGCCAGCAGTTTACCTAGCCTTTACACAGATACGCAGTATTTT.

This clone was counted between two and nine times. The J gene is TRBJ2-1, the V gene TRBV29-1, with no clear D. Germline assignment: CDR1 SQVTM and CDR2 ANQGSEA. Trimming removed 3 bases at V and 12 bases at J, with 15 bases between. The CDR3 has 12 residues. The CDR3: CSVEKGNMLQFF. The CDR3 DNA reads as TGCAGCGTTGAGAAGGGAAACATGCTGCAGTTCTTC.

The chain is built from TRBV19 and TRBJ2-2; tentatively, D is TRBD2 (6 bases). The germline V and J ends were trimmed by 9 bases and 1 base, with 18 bases remaining between them. From germline, CDR1 is LNHDA and CDR2 SQIVND (reference sequence). There are 16 residues in the CDR3. The CDR3 is CASKALPGLNTGELFF. In DNA form, the CDR3 reads TGTGCCAGCAAAGCCCTTCCGGGACTGAACACCGGGGAGCTGTTTTTT.

This chain joins TRBV2 and TRBJ1-6; the D gene is possibly TRBD1 (6 bases). V lost 7 bases to trimming and J lost 8 bases, with 21 bases between them. The CDR3 is 16 residues long. The V gene's germline CDR1 is SNHLY and CDR2 FYNNEI. The CDR3 is CASKPSGAYKDSPLHF. The CDR3 nucleotides are TGTGCCAGCAAACCGTCAGGGGCTTATAAGGATTCACCCCTCCACTTT.

This chain links TRBV5-6 with TRBJ2-4; TRBD2 is a possible D gene (5 bases). Germline V gene data show CDR1 as SGHDT and CDR2 as YYEEEE. The V end lost 3 bases, the J end lost 7 bases, and 17 bases lay between the germline ends. This CDR3 is 15 amino acids long. The CDR3 loop is CASSSSWTVGNIQYF. CDR3 nucleotide sequence: TGTGCCAGCAGCTCAAGTTGGACTGTAGGCAACATTCAGTACTTC. The complete variable domain, with remaining parts taken from reference TRBV5-6 and TRBJ2-4, reads DAGVTQSPTHLIKTRGQQVTLRCSPKSGHDTVSWYQQALGQGPQFIFQYYEEEERQRGNFPDRFSGHQFPNYSSELNVNALLLGDSALYLCASSSSWTVGNIQYFGAGTRLSVL.

This clone has only one observation. The V and J genes are TRBV27 and TRBJ2-1, with D maybe TRBD1 (6 bases). This CDR3 is 14 amino acids long. With 7 bases removed from V and 4 bases from J, the gap between germline ends came to 14 bases. Germline V gives CDR1 MNHEY, CDR2 SMNVEV (reference sequence). The CDR3: CASTRVGGYNEQFF. CDR3 DNA: TGTGCCAGCACGCGGGTAGGGGGATACAATGAGCAGTTCTTC.

The chain recombines TRBV19 with TRBJ2-1; 11 positions match TRBD2. The ends lost 4 bases at V and 4 bases at J; junction bases unmatched: 0. CDR1 LNHDA and CDR2 SQIVND come from the germline V gene (reference sequence). This CDR3 comprises 14 residues. CDR3 region: CASSTSGGYNEQFF. The DNA for the CDR3 is TGTGCCAGTAGTACTAGCGGGGGGTACAATGAGCAGTTCTTC.

This chain links TRBV6-1 with TRBJ2-5, with 13 bases identical to TRBD2. With 7 bases clipped from V and 4 bases from J, the junction kept 6 bases outside the gene matches. Germline CDR1 and CDR2: MNHNS and SASEGT. The CDR3 extends over 15 amino acids. The DNA for the CDR3 is TGTGCCAGCACCAGGACTAGCGGGGGAGGAGAGACCCAGTACTTC. It is translated as CASTRTSGGGETQYF.

CDR3 amino acids: CASRPGGLAGGPYNEQFF. The CDR3 DNA sequence: TGCGCCAGCAGACCCGGCGGTCTAGCGGGGGGGCCCTACAATGAGCAGTTCTTC. The V gene is TRBV4-1, the J gene TRBJ2-1; 12 nucleotides align to TRBD2. The CDR3 extends over 18 amino acids. Trimming took 6 bases from V and 2 from J; bases not matched to a gene: 11. CDR1 and CDR2 (germline): MGHRA, YSYEKL.

This chain joins TRBV28 and TRBJ2-5; possibly TRBD1 for D (5 bases). This CDR3 has 11 amino acids. The V end lost 3 bases, the J end lost 7 bases, and 6 bases lay between the germline ends. Germline V gene data show CDR1 as MDHEN and CDR2 as SYDVKM. This CDR3 reads CASSFQGTQYF. The CDR3 DNA is TGTGCCAGCAGTTTTCAGGGGACCCAGTACTTC.

This clone has just a few counts. The CDR3 DNA sequence: TGTGCCTGGAGAGGACCGTTGAACAGGGGTTCCACTGAAGCTTTCTTT. Its protein is CAWRGPLNRGSTEAFF. The chain has TRBV30 and TRBJ1-1; 7 positions match TRBD1. CDR1 GTSNPN and CDR2 SVGIG come from the germline V gene (reference sequence). The CDR3 contains 16 residues. V lost 3 bases to trimming and J lost 4 bases; unmatched junction nucleotides: 14.

The gene calls are TRBV5-1 and TRBJ1-1; D remains unclear. Germline CDR1 SGHRS, CDR2 YFSETQ. With 0 bases removed from V and 0 bases from J, the gap between germline ends came to 9 bases. The CDR3 is 15 amino acids. CDR3 in amino acids: CASSLAVGMNTEAFF. The CDR3 bases are TGCGCCAGCAGCTTGGCCGTCGGTATGAACACTGAAGCTTTCTTT.

This clone was picked up a small number of times. V is TRBV5-1 and J is TRBJ2-1; D is uncertain. The V gene's germline CDR1 is SGHRS and CDR2 YFSETQ. CDR3 length equals 15 residues. With 0 bases removed from V and 3 bases from J, the gap between germline ends came to 10 bases. DNA for the CDR3: TGCGCCAGCAGCTTGGAAGAAGGGCGCTACAATGAGCAGTTCTTC. As protein: CASSLEEGRYNEQFF.

The rearrangement links TRBV7-8 to TRBJ2-3; tentative D call: TRBD2 (6 bases). Germline lookup yields CDR1 SGHVS and CDR2 FQNEAQ. The CDR3 runs 17 residues. V lost 0 bases and J lost 0, with 13 bases in between. CDR3 in amino acids: CASSLASSVPSTDTQYF. The CDR3 DNA reads as TGTGCCAGCAGCTTAGCGTCTAGCGTCCCTAGCACAGATACGCAGTATTTT.

The J gene is TRBJ1-2, the V gene TRBV19; D ambiguous. Germline V gives CDR1 LNHDA, CDR2 SQIVND (reference sequence). The ends were cut back, 4 bases at V and 1 base at J, with 7 bases in the middle. This CDR3 contains 13 residues. This CDR3 reads CASSTGLNYGYTF. CDR3 DNA sequence: TGTGCCAGTAGTACCGGTCTTAACTATGGCTACACCTTC.

The rearrangement joins TRBV4-1 to TRBJ1-2, with D unclear. CDR1 and CDR2 (germline): MGHRA, YSYEKL. Between the trimmed V and J ends, which lost 0 bases and 8 bases, there was a span of 7 bases. CDR3 length: 12 residues. The CDR3 DNA reads as TGCGCCAGCAGCCAAGATTTGAAGGGCTACACCTTC. Protein sequence: CASSQDLKGYTF.

This chain links TRBV12-5 with TRBJ1-5; D call uncertain. Germline lookup yields CDR1 LGHNT and CDR2 FRNRAP. V lost 8 bases and J 6 bases, leaving 11 bases between the germline ends. This CDR3 is built from 12 residues. The CDR3 nucleotides are TGTGCTAGTTTCTACGGCGGTCAGCCCCAGCATTTT. Translation: CASFYGGQPQHF.

The rearrangement joins TRBV11-2 to TRBJ1-4; D remains unclear. The CDR3 loop spans 12 amino acids. Trimming left V 6 bases short and J 2 bases short, with 4 bases between. From germline, CDR1 is SGHAT and CDR2 FQNNGV. The CDR3 DNA reads TGTGCCAGCAGACAGACTAATGAAAAACTGTTTTTT. Its protein product is CASRQTNEKLFF.

This clone was counted between two and nine times. The rearrangement joins TRBV7-2 to TRBJ2-2, with 8 positions matching TRBD1. V was pared by 5 bases and J by 2 bases, with 13 bases of the junction left unmatched. CDR3 length: 18 residues. CDR1 SGHTA and CDR2 FQGNSA come from the germline V gene. The CDR3: CASSPKVTGDINTGELFF. The CDR3 region has the DNA TGTGCCAGCAGCCCCAAAGTGACAGGGGATATCAACACCGGGGAGCTGTTTTTT.

This clone was detected a few times. The rearrangement links TRBV10-3 to TRBJ1-3; D is possibly TRBD1 (5 bases). CDR1 is ENHRY, CDR2 SYGVKD, per germline. V was pared by 10 bases and J by 0 bases, with 16 bases between. The CDR3 sequence is 15 residues long. CDR3 sequence: CATCRGEDSGNTIYF. CDR3 sequence (DNA): TGTGCCACCTGCCGGGGGGAAGACTCTGGAAACACCATATATTTT.

J is TRBJ1-2 and V is TRBV5-1; 7 bases map to TRBD1. The junction had 0 bases not matched to a gene; V was cut back by 1 base and J by 6 bases. CDR1 SGHRS and CDR2 YFSETQ come from the germline V gene. CDR3 length: 12 amino acids. The CDR3 bases are TGCGCCAGCAGCTTGAGGGGGCATGGCTACACCTTC. Residues: CASSLRGHGYTF.